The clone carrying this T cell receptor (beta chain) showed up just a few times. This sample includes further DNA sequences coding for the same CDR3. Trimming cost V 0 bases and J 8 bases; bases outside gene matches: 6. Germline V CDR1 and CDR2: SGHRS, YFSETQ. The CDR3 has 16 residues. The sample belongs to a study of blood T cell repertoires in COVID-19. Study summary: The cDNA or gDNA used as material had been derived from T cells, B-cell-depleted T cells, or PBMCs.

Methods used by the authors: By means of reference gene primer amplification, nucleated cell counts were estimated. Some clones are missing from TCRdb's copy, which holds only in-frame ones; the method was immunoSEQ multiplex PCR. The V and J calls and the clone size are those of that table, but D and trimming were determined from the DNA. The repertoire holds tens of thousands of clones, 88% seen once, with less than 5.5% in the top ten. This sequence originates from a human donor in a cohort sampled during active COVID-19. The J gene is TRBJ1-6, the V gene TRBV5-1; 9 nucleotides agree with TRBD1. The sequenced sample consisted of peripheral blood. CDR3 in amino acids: CASSLAPDRGDSPLHF. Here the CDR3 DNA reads TGCGCCAGCAGCTTGGCCCCGGACAGGGGCGATTCACCCCTCCACTTT.